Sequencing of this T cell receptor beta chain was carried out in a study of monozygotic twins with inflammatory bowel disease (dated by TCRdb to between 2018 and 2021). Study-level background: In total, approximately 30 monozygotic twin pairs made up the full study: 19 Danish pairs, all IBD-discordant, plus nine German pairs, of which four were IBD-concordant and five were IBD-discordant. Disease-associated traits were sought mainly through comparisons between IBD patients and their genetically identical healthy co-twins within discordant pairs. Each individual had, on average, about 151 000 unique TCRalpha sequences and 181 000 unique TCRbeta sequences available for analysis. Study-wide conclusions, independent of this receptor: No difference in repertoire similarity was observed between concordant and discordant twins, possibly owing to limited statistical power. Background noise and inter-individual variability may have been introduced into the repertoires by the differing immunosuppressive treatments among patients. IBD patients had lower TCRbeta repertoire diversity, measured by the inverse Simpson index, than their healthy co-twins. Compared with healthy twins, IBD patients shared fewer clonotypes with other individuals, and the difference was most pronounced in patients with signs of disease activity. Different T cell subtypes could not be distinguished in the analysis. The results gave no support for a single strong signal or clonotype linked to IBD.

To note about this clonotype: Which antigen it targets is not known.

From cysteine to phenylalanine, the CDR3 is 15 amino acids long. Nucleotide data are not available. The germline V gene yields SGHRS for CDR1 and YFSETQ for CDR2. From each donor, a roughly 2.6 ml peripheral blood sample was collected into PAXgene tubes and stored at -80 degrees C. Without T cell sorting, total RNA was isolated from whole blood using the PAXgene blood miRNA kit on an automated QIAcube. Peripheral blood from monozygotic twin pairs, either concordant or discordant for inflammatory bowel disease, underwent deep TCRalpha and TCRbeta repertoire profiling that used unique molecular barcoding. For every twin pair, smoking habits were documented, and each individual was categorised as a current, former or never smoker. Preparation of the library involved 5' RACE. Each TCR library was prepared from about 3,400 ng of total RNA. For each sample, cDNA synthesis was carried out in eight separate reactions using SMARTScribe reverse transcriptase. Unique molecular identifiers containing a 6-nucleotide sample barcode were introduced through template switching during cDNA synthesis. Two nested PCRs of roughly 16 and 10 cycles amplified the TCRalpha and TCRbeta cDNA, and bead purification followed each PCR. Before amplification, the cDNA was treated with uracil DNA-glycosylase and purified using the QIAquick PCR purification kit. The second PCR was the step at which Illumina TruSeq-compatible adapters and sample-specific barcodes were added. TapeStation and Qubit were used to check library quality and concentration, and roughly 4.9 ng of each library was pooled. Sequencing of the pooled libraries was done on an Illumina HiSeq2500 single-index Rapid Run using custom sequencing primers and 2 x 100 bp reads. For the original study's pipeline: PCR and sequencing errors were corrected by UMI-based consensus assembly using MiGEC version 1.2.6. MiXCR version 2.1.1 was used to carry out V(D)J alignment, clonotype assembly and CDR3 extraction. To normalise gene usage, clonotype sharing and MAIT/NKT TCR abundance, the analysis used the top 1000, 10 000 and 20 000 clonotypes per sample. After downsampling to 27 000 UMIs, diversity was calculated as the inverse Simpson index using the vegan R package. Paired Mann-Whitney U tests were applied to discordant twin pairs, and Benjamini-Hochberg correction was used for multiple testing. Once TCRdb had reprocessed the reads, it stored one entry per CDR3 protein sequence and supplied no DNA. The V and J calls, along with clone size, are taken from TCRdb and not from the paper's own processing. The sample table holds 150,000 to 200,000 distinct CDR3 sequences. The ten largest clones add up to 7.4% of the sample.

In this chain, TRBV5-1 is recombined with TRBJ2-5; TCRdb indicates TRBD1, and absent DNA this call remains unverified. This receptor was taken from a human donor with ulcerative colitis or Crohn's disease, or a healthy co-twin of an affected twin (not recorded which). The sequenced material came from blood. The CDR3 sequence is CASSLRTGERETQYF.